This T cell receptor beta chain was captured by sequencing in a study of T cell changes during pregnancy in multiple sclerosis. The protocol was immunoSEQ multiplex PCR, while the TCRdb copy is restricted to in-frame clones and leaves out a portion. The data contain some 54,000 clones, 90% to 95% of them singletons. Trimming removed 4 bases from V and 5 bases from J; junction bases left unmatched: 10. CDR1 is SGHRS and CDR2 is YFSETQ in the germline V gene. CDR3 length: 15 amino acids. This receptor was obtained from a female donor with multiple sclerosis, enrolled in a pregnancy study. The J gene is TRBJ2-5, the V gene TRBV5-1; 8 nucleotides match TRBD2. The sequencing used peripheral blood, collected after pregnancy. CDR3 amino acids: CASSPWTSTYETQYF. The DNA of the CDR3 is TGCGCCAGCAGCCCGTGGACTAGCACGTACGAGACCCAGTACTTC.